These 27 T cell receptor beta chains were sequenced from one sample in a study of tumor and adjacent non-tumor tissue in lung cancer. TCRbeta libraries were built with three rounds of nested PCR, modified from ARM-PCR. One entry per CDR3 protein results from TCRdb running MiXCR on the multiplex PCR reads. The sample contains fewer than 85,000 distinct CDR3 sequences, around four fifths of which appear only once. This sample's RNA came from whole unsorted tissue. The sequencing sample was made of lung tumor tissue. The source of these receptors is a man between 60 and 75 years old with non-small cell lung cancer.

V gene TRBV29-1 combines with J gene TRBJ2-3; TRBD2 agrees at 7 bases. Germline loops: CDR1 SQVTM, CDR2 ANQGSEA. Trimming at V came to 8 bases and at J to 6 bases, leaving 14 bases not matched to a gene. This CDR3 comprises 14 residues. The CDR3 DNA sequence: TGCAGCATTGCCGGGACTACCGGGAGCGATACGCAGTATTTT. Protein sequence: CSIAGTTGSDTQYF.

This clonotype has just one count. The chain carries TRBV29-1 and TRBJ2-3, with a weak D call TRBD2 (6 bases). The CDR3 extends over 12 amino acids. Germline values: CDR1 SQVTM, CDR2 ANQGSEA. V dropped 4 bases and J dropped 8 bases, with 13 bases sitting between them. The CDR3 bases are TGCAGCGTTGGTTCATGGGGAGGTACGCAGTATTTT. Amino acid sequence: CSVGSWGGTQYF.

This chain connects TRBV6-5 to TRBJ2-1; either TRBD1 or TRBD2 may fit D (6 bases each). The ends were cut back, 6 bases at V and 4 bases at J, with 19 bases in the middle. This CDR3 spans 16 amino acids. Per germline, CDR1 MNHEY and CDR2 SVGAGI. The CDR3 reads CASRGGNAGDYNEQFF. The DNA of the CDR3 is TGTGCCAGCAGGGGGGGCAATGCGGGCGATTACAATGAGCAGTTCTTC.

The chain employs TRBV5-1 and TRBJ1-4; TRBD1 aligns across 7 bases. V trimming: 6 bases; J trimming: 4 bases; junction bases outside the gene matches: 12. This CDR3 spans 16 amino acids. Germline V lookup: CDR1 SGHRS, CDR2 YFSETQ. The CDR3 region is CASNLGLAGGNEKLFF. CDR3 DNA: TGCGCCAGCAATTTGGGTTTGGCAGGGGGTAATGAAAAACTGTTTTTT.

Of note for this clonotype: Compared with germline, one end of the junction differs, possibly owing to a read error. The chain links TRBV6-1 to TRBJ1-5; D gene ambiguous. Germline V gives CDR1 MNHNS, CDR2 SASEGT. The CDR3 extends over 14 amino acids. CDR3 residues: CASNPSLSNQPQYF. CDR3 nucleotides: TGTGCCAGCAACCCCTCTCTGAGCAATCAGCCCCAGTACTTT.

This clonotype was seen once. This likely comes from a read error, as the CDR3 has no conserved phenylalanine or tryptophan at its end. The chain has TRBV5-6 and TRBJ2-3; unclear D gene. This CDR3 contains 12 residues. Between the trimmed V and J ends, which lost 1 base and 8 bases, there was a span of 8 bases. CDR1 SGHDT and CDR2 YYEEEE come from the germline V gene. CDR3 amino acids: CASSLPSVTQYL. The CDR3 DNA sequence: TGTGCCAGCAGCTTGCCTTCAGTTACGCAGTATTTG.

Worth noting for this clonotype: One end of the junction fails to match germline, which may point to a read error. This chain connects TRBV12-3 or TRBV12-4 to TRBJ1-1; D is possibly TRBD1 (5 bases). The CDR3 loop spans 13 amino acids. The CDR3 sequence: CDSRPQQNTEAFF. The CDR3 region has the DNA TGCGACAGCAGGCCACAACAGAACACTGAAGCTTTCTTT.

This chain uses TRBV28 with TRBJ2-5, with D perhaps given as TRBD1 or TRBD2 (5 bases each). CDR1 MDHEN and CDR2 SYDVKM come from the germline V gene. Trimming took 3 bases from V and 2 from J, leaving 10 bases between them. This CDR3 contains 14 residues. The CDR3 DNA follows: TGTGCCAGCAGTTTGAGGGGTTGGCAAGAGACCCAGTACTTC. Its translation: CASSLRGWQETQYF.

This clonotype was counted once. The chain uses TRBV29-1 and TRBJ1-1, with D perhaps TRBD1 (5 bases). Trimming pared 7 bases from V and 5 bases from J, leaving 17 bases between. Per the germline V gene, CDR1 is SQVTM and CDR2 is ANQGSEA. The CDR3 extends over 13 amino acids. CDR3 coding DNA: TGCAGCGCCTCGGCAGAGGGGTATACTGAAGCTTTCTTT. It yields the protein CSASAEGYTEAFF.

The rearrangement joins TRBV6-5 to TRBJ2-2; D unclear. The length of the CDR3 is 15 residues. The V gene's germline CDR1 is MNHEY and CDR2 SVGAGI. Trimming removed 2 bases from V and 7 bases from J, with 14 bases in between. CDR3 loop: CASSYPTRYIGELFF. Here the CDR3 DNA reads TGTGCCAGCAGTTACCCTACCCGTTACATCGGGGAGCTGTTTTTT.

The genes are TRBV20-1 and TRBJ2-7; 8 bases match TRBD2. This CDR3 has 16 residues. CDR1 and CDR2 from the germline V gene are DFQATT and SNEGSKA (reference sequence). J was trimmed by 4 bases and V by 0 bases; bases with no gene match: 11. The CDR3, as DNA: TGCAGTGCTAGAGATCCGACGGGAGGGGGTGGATACGAGCAGTACTTC. It encodes CSARDPTGGGGYEQYF.

About this clonotype: A much larger clone is a single base away; this may be a read error. J is TRBJ2-1 and V is TRBV11-3, with D possibly TRBD1 on 6 matching bases. CDR1 and CDR2 (germline): SGHNT, YENEEA. The CDR3 spans 11 residues. Here the CDR3 DNA reads TGTGCCAGCTCCAGGGACAATGAGCAGCTCTTC. Encoded protein: CASSRDNEQLF.

The chain is built from TRBV20-1 and TRBJ2-6; a possible D gene is TRBD1 (6 bases). This CDR3 contains 15 residues. V lost 6 bases, J lost 0 bases, and 12 bases lay in between. Germline V gene sequence: CDR1 DFQATT, CDR2 SNEGSKA (reference sequence). CDR3 in amino acids: CSARGHYSGANVLTF. CDR3 in DNA: TGCAGTGCCAGGGGACATTACTCTGGGGCCAACGTCCTGACTTTC.

Of note for this clonotype: Germline and junction disagree at one end, which may indicate a read error. The chain is built from TRBV28 and TRBJ2-1, with no clear D. Germline CDR1 reads MDHEN; CDR2 reads SYDVKM. This CDR3 is built from 16 residues. The CDR3 loop is CASSVFSPSSYNEQFF. As DNA, the CDR3 is TGTGCCAGCAGTGTATTTAGCCCCAGCTCCTATAATGAGCAGTTCTTC.

To note about this clonotype: A much larger clone sits a single nucleotide away, making a read error possible. V usage is TRBV5-1 and J usage is TRBJ2-7; D remains ambiguous. This CDR3 spans 13 amino acids. Germline CDR1 is SGHRS and CDR2 is YFSETQ. In DNA, the CDR3 is TGCGCCAGCATCTTGGAACAGACCTACGAGCAGTACTTC. Amino acid sequence: CASILEQTYEQYF. Using reference TRBV5-1 and TRBJ2-7 for the parts outside the CDR3, the full variable domain is KAGVTQTPRYLIKTRGQQVTLSCSPISGHRSVSWYQQTPGQGLQFLFEYFSETQRNKGNFPGRFSGRQFSNSRSEMNVSTLELGDSALYLCASILEQTYEQYFGPGTRLTVT.

The chain is built from TRBV20-1 and TRBJ1-1; D may be TRBD1 (5 bases). Germline V lookup: CDR1 DFQATT, CDR2 SNEGSKA (reference sequence). This CDR3 is built from 13 residues. Trimming stripped 3 bases from V and 1 base from J, with 9 bases between. CDR3: CSASCRANTEAFF. The CDR3 DNA reads as TGCAGTGCTAGTTGCAGGGCGAACACTGAAGCTTTCTTT.

Concerning this clonotype: One end of the junction fails to match germline, which may point to a read error. The chain carries TRBV29-1 and TRBJ2-5; no firm D call. The germline CDR1 and CDR2 sequences are SQVTM and ANQGSEA. This CDR3 spans 17 amino acids. CDR3 amino acids: CSVDGYVGWAIGETQYF. CDR3 DNA: TGCAGCGTTGATGGATACGTAGGATGGGCGATCGGCGAGACCCAATATTTC. Supplemented by reference TRBV29-1 and TRBJ2-5, the full variable domain reads SAVISQKPSRDICQRGTSLTIQCQVDSQVTMMFWYRQQPGQSLTLIATANQGSEATYESGFVIDKFPISRPNLTFSTLTVSNMSPEDSSIYLCSVDGYVGWAIGETQYFGPGTRLLVL.

This clonotype turned up a few times. A read error may explain this, as a much larger clone is one base away. This rearrangement joins TRBV20-1 to TRBJ1-2; 7 nucleotides agree with TRBD1. Germline V CDR1 and CDR2: DFQATT, SNEGSKA (reference sequence). The CDR3 contains 13 residues. CDR3 coding DNA: TGCAGTAATAGAACAGGGGCTAACTATGGATACACCTTC. It translates to CSNRTGANYGYTF.

On this clonotype: One junction end does not reproduce the germline sequence, and a read error may be involved. V is TRBV6-6 and J is TRBJ2-2; D may be TRBD2 (5 bases). The CDR3 runs to 13 residues. Germline loops: CDR1 MNHNY, CDR2 SVGAGI (reference sequence). The CDR3 spells CASNYSGNGELFF. In nucleotides, the CDR3 is TGTGCCAGCAATTACTCGGGGAACGGGGAGCTGTTTTTT.

V gene TRBV20-1 combines with J gene TRBJ2-3; no clear D gene. The germline CDR1 and CDR2 sequences are DFQATT and SNEGSKA (reference sequence). This CDR3 is 13 amino acids long. With 2 bases removed from V and 6 bases from J, the gap between germline ends came to 12 bases. CDR3: CSARSITTDTQYF. CDR3 coding DNA: TGCAGTGCTAGATCGATAACCACTGATACGCAGTATTTT.

Worth noting for this clonotype: The CDR3 carries no conserved terminal phenylalanine or tryptophan, so it likely arises from a read error. The chain carries TRBV28 and TRBJ2-3; tentative D call: TRBD1 (6 bases). With the DNA end fitting TRBJ1-5 better, the J assignment may be wrong. CDR1 is MDHEN, CDR2 SYDVKM, per germline. The CDR3 length is 15 residues. CDR3 protein: CASSKQGFGPDTQHS. The CDR3 DNA is TGTGCCAGCAGTAAACAGGGATTTGGCCCAGATACGCAGCATTCT.

The rearrangement joins TRBV6-5 to TRBJ2-3, with a possible D match to TRBD1 (5 bases). The length of the CDR3 is 16 residues. Trimming pared 0 bases from V and 3 bases from J, leaving 13 bases between. CDR1 MNHEY and CDR2 SVGAGI come from the germline V gene. CDR3: CASSYSSPPGTDTQYF. CDR3 coding DNA: TGTGCCAGCAGTTACTCGAGTCCCCCAGGGACAGATACGCAGTATTTT.

V usage is TRBV5-6 and J usage is TRBJ2-3; D is ambiguous. V lost 2 bases, J lost 7 bases, and 8 bases lay in between. Germline V gene data show CDR1 as SGHDT and CDR2 as YYEEEE. CDR3 length: 12 residues. This CDR3 is CASSLAINTQYF. CDR3 DNA: TGTGCCAGCAGCTTAGCGATAAATACGCAGTATTTT.

With respect to this clonotype: The junction differs from germline at one of its ends, possibly a read error. The CDR3 loop is CNARDNLETSGTDTQYF. The CDR3 coding sequence is TGCAATGCTAGAGATAATCTGGAAACTAGTGGAACCGACACGCAGTATTTT. V usage is TRBV20-1 and J usage is TRBJ2-3; D possibly corresponds to TRBD2 (5 bases). CDR3 length: 17 residues. Germline values: CDR1 DFQATT, CDR2 SNEGSKA (reference sequence).

V gene TRBV5-4 combines with J gene TRBJ2-2; 10 bases line up with TRBD1. The CDR3 is 16 residues long. Germline CDR1 reads SGHNT; CDR2 reads YYREEE (reference sequence). The V gene end was trimmed by 3 bases and the J gene end by 9 bases; junction bases not matched to a gene: 11. The CDR3 coding sequence is TGTGCCAGCAGCTCTGACAGGGGGCGCGAAACCTGGGAGCTGTTTTTT. Protein product: CASSSDRGRETWELFF. Full variable domain (missing parts from reference TRBV5-4 and TRBJ2-2): ETGVTQSPTHLIKTRGQQVTLRCSSQSGHNTVSWYQQALGQGPQFIFQYYREEENGRGNFPPRFSGLQFPNYSSELNVNALELDDSALYLCASSSDRGRETWELFFGEGSRLTVL.

Worth noting for this clonotype: The final CDR3 position lacks the conserved phenylalanine or tryptophan, pointing to a likely read error. The chain couples TRBV6-1 to TRBJ2-4; D unclear. From germline, CDR1 is MNHNS and CDR2 SASEGT. The CDR3 extends over 15 amino acids. The CDR3 DNA sequence: TGTGCCAGCTGTGACATTGTTTTAGCCAAAAACATTCAGTACATC. The encoded protein is CASCDIVLAKNIQYI.

As for this clonotype: Mismatch with germline at one junction end may stem from a read error. This chain uses TRBV24-1 with TRBJ2-6; D might be TRBD1 (5 bases). Germline V gene sequence: CDR1 KGHDR, CDR2 SFDVKD. The CDR3 covers 16 residues. CDR3 sequence: CATGQNKESGANVLTF. CDR3 nucleotides: TGTGCCACCGGGCAGAACAAGGAGTCTGGGGCAAACGTCCTGACTTTC.